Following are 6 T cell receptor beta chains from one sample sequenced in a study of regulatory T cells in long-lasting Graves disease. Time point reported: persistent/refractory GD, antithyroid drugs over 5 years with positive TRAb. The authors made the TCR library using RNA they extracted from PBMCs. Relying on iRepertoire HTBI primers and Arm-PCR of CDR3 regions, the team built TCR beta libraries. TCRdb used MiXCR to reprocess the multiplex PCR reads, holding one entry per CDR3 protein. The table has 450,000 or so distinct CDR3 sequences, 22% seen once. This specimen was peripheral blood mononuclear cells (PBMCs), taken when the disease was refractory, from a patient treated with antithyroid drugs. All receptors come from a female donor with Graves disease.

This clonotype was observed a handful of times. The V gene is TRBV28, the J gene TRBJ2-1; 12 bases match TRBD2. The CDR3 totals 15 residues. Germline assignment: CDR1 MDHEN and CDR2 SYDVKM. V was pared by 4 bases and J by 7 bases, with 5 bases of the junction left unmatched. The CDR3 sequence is CASSSTSGRGNEQFF. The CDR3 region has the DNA TGTGCCAGCAGTTCGACTAGCGGGAGAGGGAATGAGCAGTTCTTC.

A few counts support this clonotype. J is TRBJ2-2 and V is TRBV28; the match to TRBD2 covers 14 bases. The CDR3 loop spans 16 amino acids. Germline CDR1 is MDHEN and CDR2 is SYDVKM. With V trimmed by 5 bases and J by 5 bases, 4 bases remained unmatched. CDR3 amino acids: CASSMGLAGVTGELFF. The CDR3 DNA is TGTGCCAGCAGTATGGGACTAGCGGGAGTTACCGGGGAGCTGTTTTTT.

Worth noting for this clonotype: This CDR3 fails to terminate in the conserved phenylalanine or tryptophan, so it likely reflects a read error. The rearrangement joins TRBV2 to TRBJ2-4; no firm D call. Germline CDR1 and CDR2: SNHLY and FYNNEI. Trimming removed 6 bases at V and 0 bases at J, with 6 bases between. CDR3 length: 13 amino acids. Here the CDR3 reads CASREIAKNIQYL. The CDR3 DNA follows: TGTGCCAGCAGAGAAATAGCCAAAAACATTCAGTACCTC.

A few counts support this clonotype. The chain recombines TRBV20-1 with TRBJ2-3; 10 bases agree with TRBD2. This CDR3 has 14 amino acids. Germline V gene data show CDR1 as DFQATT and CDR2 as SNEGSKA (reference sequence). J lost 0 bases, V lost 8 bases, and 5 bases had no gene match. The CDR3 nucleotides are TGCAGTACTCGGACTAGCGGTAGCACAGATACGCAGTATTTT. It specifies CSTRTSGSTDTQYF.

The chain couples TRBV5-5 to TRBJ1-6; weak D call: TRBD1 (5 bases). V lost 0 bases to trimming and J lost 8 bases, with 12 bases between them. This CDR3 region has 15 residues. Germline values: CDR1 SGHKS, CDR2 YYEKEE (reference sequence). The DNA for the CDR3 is TGTGCCAGCAGCTTGGTGGGGCGCGGGGATTCACCCCTCCACTTT. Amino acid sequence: CASSLVGRGDSPLHF. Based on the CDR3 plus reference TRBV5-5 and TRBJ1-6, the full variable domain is DAGVTQSPTHLIKTRGQQVTLRCSPISGHKSVSWYQQVLGQGPQFIFQYYEKEERGRGNFPDRFSARQFPNYSSELNVNALLLGDSALYLCASSLVGRGDSPLHFGNGTRLTVT.

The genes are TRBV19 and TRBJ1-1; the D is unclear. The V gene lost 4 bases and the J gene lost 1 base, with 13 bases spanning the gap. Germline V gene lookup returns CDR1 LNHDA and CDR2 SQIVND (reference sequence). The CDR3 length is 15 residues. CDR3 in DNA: TGTGCCAGTAGTAGGTCTGGAACGACGAACACTGAAGCTTTCTTT. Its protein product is CASSRSGTTNTEAFF.